What follows are 14 T cell receptor beta chains derived from one specimen sequenced in a study of blood T cell repertoires in COVID-19. Produced via immunoSEQ multiplex PCR; TCRdb's table is partial and in-frame only. Among more than 110,000 clones, around nine tenths were seen once, and the ten largest hold 2.5% to 3%. Sample: peripheral blood. These receptors originate from a man in his sixties with active or convalescent COVID-19.

The chain combines TRBV6-5 with TRBJ2-2; 7 positions match TRBD2. CDR1 is MNHEY and CDR2 is SVGAGI in the germline V gene. With 0 bases clipped from V and 7 bases from J, the junction kept 5 bases outside the gene matches. The CDR3 contains 15 residues. CDR3 nucleotide sequence: TGTGCCAGCAGTTACTCAGGGGAGGGTGGCGGGGAGCTGTTTTTT. It specifies CASSYSGEGGGELFF.

The chain combines TRBV15 with TRBJ1-3, with 10 bases aligning to TRBD1. Germline V gives CDR1 LNHNV, CDR2 YYDKDF (reference sequence). This CDR3 is 18 amino acids long. V gave up 0 bases and J gave up 4 bases; unmatched junction bases: 9. CDR3 DNA: TGTGCCACCAGCAGAGAGTACGGGACAGGGGCGAGAGGAAACACCATATATTTT. It specifies CATSREYGTGARGNTIYF.

This clone was detected only a few times. The chain combines TRBV5-1 with TRBJ2-1, with 10 nucleotides matching TRBD2. V was clipped by 4 bases and J by 6 bases; unmatched bases: 7. The CDR3 is 15 amino acids. Per germline, CDR1 SGHRS and CDR2 YFSETQ. CDR3 loop: CASSPERGGTNEQFF. The CDR3 DNA follows: TGCGCCAGCAGCCCGGAGCGGGGGGGCACCAATGAGCAGTTCTTC.

This clone was counted between two and nine times. The chain recombines TRBV7-3 with TRBJ1-4; 9 bases fit TRBD1. Germline CDR1 SGHTA, CDR2 FQGTGA. CDR3 size: 14 residues. V was clipped by 5 bases and J by 7 bases; unmatched bases: 5. Here the CDR3 reads CASSPTGGSEKLFF. CDR3 in DNA: TGTGCCAGCAGCCCCACAGGGGGCAGTGAAAAACTGTTTTTT.

The chain couples TRBV12-3 or TRBV12-4 to TRBJ2-4; TRBD2 matches at 7 bases. The CDR3 consists of 13 residues. V trimming: 5 bases; J trimming: 9 bases; junction bases outside the gene matches: 7. CDR3: CASSQTSPGIQYF. In nucleotides, the CDR3 is TGTGCCAGCAGTCAGACTAGCCCGGGCATTCAGTACTTC.

The V gene is TRBV6-2 or TRBV6-3, the J gene TRBJ1-1; weak D call: TRBD1 (5 bases). The V end was cut by 4 bases, the J end by 1 base, with 7 bases between. This CDR3 region has 13 residues. The V gene's germline CDR1 is MNHEY and CDR2 SVGEGT. CDR3 nucleotides: TGTGCCAGCAGTTGGAGGGGGAACACTGAAGCTTTCTTT. Protein product: CASSWRGNTEAFF.

The chain carries TRBV6-4 and TRBJ2-3; tentative D call: TRBD1 (5 bases). From germline, CDR1 is MRHNA and CDR2 SNTAGT. This CDR3 spans 18 amino acids. V dropped 6 bases and J dropped 3 bases, with 25 bases sitting between them. The CDR3 is CASSGNRCSLVRTDTQYF. The CDR3 DNA is TGTGCCAGCAGCGGAAACAGGTGTAGTTTGGTCCGGACAGATACGCAGTATTTT.

V gene TRBV25-1 combines with J gene TRBJ1-2; the match to TRBD1 covers 9 bases. The CDR3 totals 16 residues. With 3 bases clipped from V and 4 bases from J, the junction kept 9 bases outside the gene matches. Germline V gene lookup returns CDR1 MGHDK and CDR2 SYGVNS. CDR3 bases: TGTGCCAGCAGTGATGCTGAAGGACAGGGGACCTATGGCTACACCTTC. As protein: CASSDAEGQGTYGYTF.

J is TRBJ1-1 and V is TRBV28; 11 bases are a match to TRBD1. Germline V gene data show CDR1 as MDHEN and CDR2 as SYDVKM. The V gene end was trimmed by 5 bases and the J gene end by 5 bases; junction bases not matched to a gene: 4. The CDR3 runs 14 residues. This chain's CDR3 is CASSGQGASTEAFF. In nucleotides, the CDR3 is TGTGCCAGCAGTGGACAGGGGGCGAGTACTGAAGCTTTCTTT.

The CDR3 loop reads CASSGVTSFDEQFF. CDR3 nucleotide sequence: TGTGCCAGCAGTGGGGTGACTAGCTTTGATGAGCAGTTCTTC. The chain links TRBV2 to TRBJ2-1, with 7 bases fitting TRBD2. J gave up 8 bases and V 4 bases, and 8 bases lay outside the gene matches. Germline-derived CDR1 and CDR2 are SNHLY and FYNNEI. The CDR3 covers 14 residues.

The chain's CDR3 is CATRGQGVYNEQFF. The CDR3 bases are TGTGCCACCCGGGGACAGGGCGTCTACAATGAGCAGTTCTTC. The V call is TRBV24-1, the J call TRBJ2-1, with TRBD1 matching over 9 bases. Germline V gene data show CDR1 as KGHDR and CDR2 as SFDVKD. Germline trimming cut 9 bases from V and 3 bases from J; bases unmatched to any gene: 5. The CDR3 is 14 residues long.

The chain recombines TRBV7-9 with TRBJ1-4; TRBD1 agrees at 8 bases. With 5 bases clipped from V and 10 bases from J, the junction kept 12 bases outside the gene matches. The germline V gene encodes CDR1 SEHNR and CDR2 FQNEAQ (reference sequence). There are 15 residues in the CDR3. CDR3 DNA: TGTGCCAGCAGCGTAGGACAGCCGGGGACAGGAAAACTGTTTTTT. This sequence encodes CASSVGQPGTGKLFF.

The gene calls are TRBV6-6 and TRBJ1-2, with unresolved D. The CDR3 spans 14 residues. Looked up from germline, CDR1 is MNHNY and CDR2 is SVGAGI (reference sequence). Trimming shortened V by 5 bases and J by 2 bases, and 12 bases separated the two germline ends. The CDR3 nucleotides are TGTGCCAGCAGTCCGACACATGAGAACTATGGCTACACCTTC. Translated, it gives CASSPTHENYGYTF.

This clone was detected only a few times. The CDR3 sequence is CASRRGTSQTGELFF. The CDR3 nucleotides read TGTGCCAGCAGAAGAGGGACTAGCCAGACCGGGGAGCTGTTTTTT. The chain carries TRBV6-5 and TRBJ2-2; 9 bases line up with TRBD2. The CDR3 is 15 amino acids. Losses at the gene ends were 6 bases for V and 5 bases for J; bases not matched to a gene: 7. Germline V CDR1 and CDR2: MNHEY, SVGAGI.